This TCR beta chain was documented in a study of technical replicates of blood from a few donors. V was clipped by 5 bases and J by 6 bases; unmatched bases: 9. Per the germline V gene, CDR1 is MNHEY and CDR2 is SMNVEV (reference sequence). The CDR3 is made up of 17 amino acids. Generated by immunoSEQ multiplex PCR, the TCRdb table keeps only in-frame clones and is missing some. The profile shows some 70,000 clones, over 95% of them singletons. The clonotype comes from a human donor in good health. The sample comprised T cells isolated from PBMCs. The gene calls are TRBV27 and TRBJ2-1, with 14 bases aligning to TRBD2. CDR3 sequence: CASSPTRGLAGVNEQFF. DNA for the CDR3: TGTGCCAGCAGTCCCACCCGGGGACTAGCGGGAGTCAATGAGCAGTTCTTC.